This paragraph reports one T cell receptor (beta chain). No antigen is known for it. V lost 1 base and J 5 bases, leaving 10 bases between the germline ends. The CDR3 is made up of 13 amino acids. In germline, CDR1 is SGHDT, CDR2 YYEEEE. These data come from a study of cytomegalovirus exposure and HLA in healthy donors. Overall study context: Earlier, fewer than 130 million unique TCR beta sequences were recovered from about 179 million T cells by an analysis.

In the PCR, 60 Vbeta and 13 Jbeta primers were used. TCRdb keeps only in-frame clones here, not all; method: immunoSEQ multiplex PCR. The sample consists of around 86,000 clones, approximately 7.7% of them appearing once. Broader study findings: Compared with the roughly 670-donor mean, an Asian-associated ancestry cluster reportedly had fewer N-insertions, according to a later analysis. Accurate predictions that matched the HLA-A and HLA-B alleles of most subjects were reportedly made from TCR beta sequences. Analysis performed later showed TCR beta chains linked to HLA being more clonally expanded than equally common others.

Material for sequencing was PBMCs. The sequence came from a middle-aged man in good health and CMV-seronegative. The chain recombines TRBV5-6 with TRBJ2-7; D is perhaps TRBD1 (6 bases). The CDR3 bases are TGTGCCAGCAGCTTGACAGGGAGTCACGAGCAGTACTTC. This sequence encodes CASSLTGSHEQYF. Looking up the rest from reference TRBV5-6 and TRBJ2-7 gives the full variable domain: DAGVTQSPTHLIKTRGQQVTLRCSPKSGHDTVSWYQQALGQGPQFIFQYYEEEERQRGNFPDRFSGHQFPNYSSELNVNALLLGDSALYLCASSLTGSHEQYFGPGTRLTVT.